This T cell receptor (beta chain) was sequenced during a study of blood T cells in healthy people across ages. On this clonotype: The antigen is undetermined.

V lost 7 bases to trimming and J lost 3 bases; unmatched junction nucleotides: 9. The CDR3 has 16 residues. Per germline, CDR1 SGHRS and CDR2 YFSETQ. It was with a sample-barcoded 5' primer and a J-beta primer mix that a second PCR of about 7 to 12 cycles was run. Using its own MiXCR run on the 5' RACE reads, TCRdb lists one record per CDR3 protein. Here the sample spans around 940,000 distinct CDR3 sequences, roughly 51% being singletons. General observations from the study: Total diversity from one million sequenced T cells was likely underestimated. Naive CD4+ cells and diversity were both higher in long-lived donors than in aged donors. It was found that TCR beta diversity correlated strongly with the percentage of naive T cells. The donors' CMV status was not determined, possibly confounding changes in expanded clonotypes.

The V gene is TRBV5-1, the J gene TRBJ2-7, with 14 bases lining up with TRBD2. The sequenced sample was blood. The clonotype was recovered from a woman aged 55-70 years in good health. Here the CDR3 reads CASSIAGTSGGYEQYF. The CDR3 nucleotides are TGCGCCAGCTCCATTGCAGGGACTAGCGGGGGCTACGAGCAGTACTTC.